A selection of T cell receptor beta chains follows, all from one sample in a study of siplizumab effects on memory and regulatory T cells. Generated by immunoSEQ multiplex PCR, the TCRdb table keeps only in-frame clones and is missing some. The data contain more than 60,000 clones, 90% to 97% of them singletons. Sequencing input: naive CD8+ T cells sorted from blood. The source is a human donor in good health. Both conserved end residues are part of each CDR3. The D gene is left open where the match is weak. Only some rows state a clone size, as once, few, many or a class for expanded clones.

D,J,V,size,CDR3,DNA
-,TRBJ1-5,TRBV10-2,-,CASSEGNQPQHF,TGCGCCAGCAGTGAAGGCAATCAGCCCCAGCATTTT
TRBD1,TRBJ1-5,TRBV19,-,CASSTGTGLNQPQHF,TGTGCCAGTAGCACCGGGACAGGGCTAAATCAGCCCCAGCATTTT
TRBD1,TRBJ2-2,TRBV4-1,-,CASREQGGTGELFF,TGCGCCAGCAGGGAACAGGGGGGCACCGGGGAGCTGTTTTTT
-,TRBJ2-6,TRBV21-1,-,CASSKVKGRSGANVLTF,TGTGCCAGCAGCAAAGTTAAGGGGAGATCTGGGGCCAACGTCCTGACTTTC
-,TRBJ2-3,TRBV11-3,-,CASSGDDLDTDTQYF,TGTGCCAGCAGCGGCGACGACTTGGACACGGATACGCAGTATTTT
-,TRBJ2-7,TRBV19,-,CASSIVAGPSSYEQYF,TGTGCCAGTAGTATAGTCGCAGGTCCTAGCTCCTACGAGCAGTACTTC
-,TRBJ2-7,TRBV28,-,CASVRDLRDTIYEQYF,TGTGCCAGTGTGAGAGACCTCCGGGACACCATCTACGAGCAGTACTTC
TRBD2,TRBJ2-5,TRBV19,-,CASSIDLGGAETQYF,TGTGCCAGTAGTATAGATCTCGGGGGGGCGGAGACCCAGTACTTC
-,TRBJ1-5,TRBV27,-,CASSLGGGYQPQHF,TGTGCCAGCAGTTTAGGTGGGGGCTATCAGCCCCAGCATTTT
TRBD1,TRBJ2-1,TRBV7-6,-,CASSLRTGVYNEQFF,TGTGCCAGCAGCTTAAGGACAGGGGTGTATAATGAGCAGTTCTTC
-,TRBJ2-1,TRBV29-1,-,CSVDPEGEQFF,TGCAGCGTTGACCCCGAAGGTGAGCAGTTCTTC
-,TRBJ2-7,TRBV15,-,CATSEPPSYEQYF,TGTGCCACCAGCGAACCCCCTTCCTACGAGCAGTACTTC
TRBD1,TRBJ1-5,TRBV29-1,-,CSVEGTGHQPQHF,TGCAGCGTTGAGGGGACAGGGCATCAGCCCCAGCATTTT
TRBD1,TRBJ1-1,TRBV9,few,CASTRTGGTTEAFF,TGTGCCAGCACCCGGACAGGGGGTACCACTGAAGCTTTCTTT
-,TRBJ1-1,TRBV7-9,-,CASSPPAGLEAFF,TGTGCCAGCAGCCCCCCGGCGGGGCTTGAAGCTTTCTTT
TRBD1,TRBJ2-2,TRBV5-4,-,CASSLGTGVGGELFF,TGTGCCAGCAGCTTGGGGACAGGGGTCGGCGGGGAGCTGTTTTTT
TRBD1,TRBJ2-2,TRBV28,-,CASTQTGEHGELFF,TGTGCCAGCACCCAGACAGGGGAGCACGGGGAGCTGTTTTTT
-,TRBJ2-7,TRBV27,-,CASSLVGSYEQYF,TGTGCCAGCAGTTTGGTAGGTTCCTACGAGCAGTACTTC
TRBD2,TRBJ2-1,TRBV9,-,CASSDGGASYNEQFF,TGTGCCAGCAGCGACGGGGGGGCCTCCTACAATGAGCAGTTCTTC
-,TRBJ1-5,TRBV19,few,CASIRGWNQPQHF,TGTGCCAGTATACGGGGCTGGAATCAGCCCCAGCATTTT
-,TRBJ2-3,TRBV6-5,once,CASSYTAGGTDTQYF,TGTGCCAGCAGTTATACGGCAGGGGGCACAGATACGCAGTATTTT
TRBD2,TRBJ2-1,TRBV2,-,CASKAGGPGEQFF,TGTGCCAGCAAGGCGGGGGGGCCCGGTGAGCAGTTCTTC
TRBD1,TRBJ2-5,TRBV5-4,-,CASSIYPLGTGQETQYF,TGTGCCAGCAGCATATACCCCCTTGGGACAGGTCAAGAGACCCAGTACTTC
-,TRBJ2-1,TRBV7-9,-,CASSLGRYNEQFF,TGTGCCAGCAGCTTAGGACGCTACAATGAGCAGTTCTTC
-,TRBJ2-3,TRBV5-6,-,CASSEGGLGSQYF,TGTGCCAGCAGCGAGGGGGGACTCGGGTCGCAGTATTTT
-,TRBJ2-3,TRBV5-4,-,CASSFTDTQYF,TGTGCCAGCAGCTTCACAGATACGCAGTATTTT